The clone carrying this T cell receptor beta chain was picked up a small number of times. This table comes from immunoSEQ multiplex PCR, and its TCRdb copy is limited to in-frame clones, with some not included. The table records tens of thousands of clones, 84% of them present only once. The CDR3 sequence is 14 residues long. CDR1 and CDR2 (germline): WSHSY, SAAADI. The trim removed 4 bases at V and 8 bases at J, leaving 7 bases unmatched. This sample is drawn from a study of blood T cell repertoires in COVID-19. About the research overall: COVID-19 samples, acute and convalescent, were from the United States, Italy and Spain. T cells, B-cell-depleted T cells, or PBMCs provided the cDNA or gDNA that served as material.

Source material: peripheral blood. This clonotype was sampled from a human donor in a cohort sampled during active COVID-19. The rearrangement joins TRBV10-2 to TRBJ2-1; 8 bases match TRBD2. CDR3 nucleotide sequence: TGCGCCAGCAGTGCCGGGGGGGCCGCCGATGAGCAGTTCTTC. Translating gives CASSAGGAADEQFF.